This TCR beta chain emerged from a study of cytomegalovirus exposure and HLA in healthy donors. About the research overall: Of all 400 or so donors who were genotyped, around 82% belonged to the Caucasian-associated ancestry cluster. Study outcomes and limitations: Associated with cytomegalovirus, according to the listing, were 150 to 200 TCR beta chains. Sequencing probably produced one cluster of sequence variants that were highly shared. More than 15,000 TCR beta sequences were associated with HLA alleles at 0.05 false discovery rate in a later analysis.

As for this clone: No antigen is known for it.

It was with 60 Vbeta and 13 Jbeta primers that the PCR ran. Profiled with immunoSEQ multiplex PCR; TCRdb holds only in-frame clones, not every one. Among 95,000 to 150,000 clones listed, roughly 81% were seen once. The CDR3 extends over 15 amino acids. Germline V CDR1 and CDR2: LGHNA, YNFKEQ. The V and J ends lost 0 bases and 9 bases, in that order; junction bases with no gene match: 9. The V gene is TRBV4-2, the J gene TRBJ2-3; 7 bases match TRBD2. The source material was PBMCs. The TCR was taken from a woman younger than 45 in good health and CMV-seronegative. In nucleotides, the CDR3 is TGTGCCAGCAGCCAAGACAAGCGGGACGGGCAGACGCAGTATTTT. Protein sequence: CASSQDKRDGQTQYF.